This T cell receptor (beta chain) is drawn from a study of neurological immune-mediated disorders. Whole-study findings and limits: No expanded-clone CDR3 amino acid sequence recurred across subjects, suggesting private TCR-beta repertoires. Healthy controls had more TCR clonal expansion than multiple sclerosis, which showed the least, whereas HTLV-1-associated myelopathy showed the most.

This clonotype was seen at least ten times. No antigen is known for it. MiXCR was run by TCRdb on the 5' RACE reads, yielding one entry per CDR3 protein. Of under 70,000 distinct CDR3 sequences listed, 3.2% were seen once; the top ten hold 4.5% to 6.5%. This receptor was identified in a woman aged 45-60 years with multiple sclerosis. Specimen: PBMCs.

The CDR3 DNA sequence: TGCAGCGGGGGGGTCGACTATGGCTACACCTTC. Its translation: CSGGVDYGYTF. The chain joins TRBV29-1 to TRBJ1-2; tentative D call: TRBD1 (5 bases). Trimming removed 7 bases from V and 3 bases from J, with 9 bases in between. Per the germline V gene, CDR1 is SQVTM and CDR2 is ANQGSEA. The CDR3 runs to 11 residues.